The 18 T cell receptor beta chains below come from one sample, sequenced in a study of CD8 T cells in Susac syndrome. Random-hexamer reverse transcription was applied to about 0.45 to 1 ug RNA. MiXCR, applied by TCRdb to the immunoSEQ multiplex PCR reads, yields one record per CDR3 protein. The profile shows about 90,000 distinct CDR3 sequences, 90% to 97% of them singletons. Sequenced: CD8+ T cells from PBMCs. These receptors were taken from a human donor with Susac syndrome.

CDR3 amino acids: CASSYSGQSTDTQYF. In DNA, the CDR3 is TGTGCCAGCAGTTACTCCGGACAGAGCACAGATACGCAGTATTTT. The chain combines TRBV6-6 with TRBJ2-3; D is perhaps TRBD1 (6 bases). The CDR3 runs 15 residues. V was shortened by 0 bases and J by 0 bases, with 7 bases between the two germline ends. Looked up from germline, CDR1 is MNHNY and CDR2 is SVGAGI (reference sequence).

This chain links TRBV6-5 with TRBJ2-2; D call uncertain. The CDR3 sequence is 15 residues long. Germline values: CDR1 MNHEY, CDR2 SVGAGI. V lost 8 bases and J lost 0, with 13 bases in between. CDR3 sequence (DNA): TGTGCCAGCGCTAGAGGCCCTACGAACACCGGGGAGCTGTTTTTT. This codes for CASARGPTNTGELFF.

The count of this clonotype is one. The chain joins TRBV11-2 to TRBJ2-1; D may match TRBD1 or TRBD2 (5 bases each). The V and J ends lost 5 bases and 9 bases respectively, with 14 bases between them. CDR3 length: 13 amino acids. In germline, CDR1 is SGHAT, CDR2 FQNNGV. The CDR3 reads CASSTPRAGEQFF. Here the CDR3 DNA reads TGTGCCAGCAGCACCCCCAGGGCGGGTGAGCAGTTCTTC.

A single count supports this clonotype. The chain links TRBV9 to TRBJ1-1; D possibly corresponds to TRBD1 (5 bases). The V end lost 4 bases, the J end lost 1 base, and 14 bases lay between the germline ends. Germline loops: CDR1 SGDLS, CDR2 YYNGEE. The CDR3 contains 15 residues. The CDR3 coding sequence is TGTGCCAGCAGCCCCCCCGACAGAAGGAACACTGAAGCTTTCTTT. Residues: CASSPPDRRNTEAFF.

This chain uses TRBV4-3 with TRBJ2-3; 11 nucleotides line up with TRBD2. Germline CDR1 and CDR2: LGHNA and YSLEER. The CDR3 is 15 residues long. V lost 2 bases and J lost 4; bases outside the gene matches: 2. The CDR3 reads CASSQLSGGADTQYF. Written as DNA, the CDR3 is TGCGCCAGCAGCCAACTTAGCGGGGGGGCAGATACGCAGTATTTT.

This clonotype has only one observation. The chain links TRBV10-3 to TRBJ2-2; 9 nucleotides match TRBD2. V lost 4 bases and J lost 2; bases outside the gene matches: 5. The CDR3 consists of 16 residues. From germline, CDR1 is ENHRY and CDR2 SYGVKD. The CDR3 loop is CAISVSSGDNTGELFF. The CDR3 DNA reads as TGTGCCATCAGTGTATCTAGCGGGGACAACACCGGGGAGCTGTTTTTT.

The V and J genes are TRBV20-1 and TRBJ2-7, with 9 bases lining up with TRBD1. The CDR3 sequence is 12 residues long. Germline V gives CDR1 DFQATT, CDR2 SNEGSKA (reference sequence). V lost 5 bases to trimming and J lost 2 bases; unmatched junction nucleotides: 1. The CDR3 is CSAWDRAYEQYF. The CDR3 DNA is TGCAGTGCTTGGGACAGGGCCTACGAGCAGTACTTC.

The rearrangement uses TRBV7-9 and TRBJ1-1, with D unclear. The CDR3 length is 13 residues. V lost 5 bases, J lost 8 bases, and 15 bases lay in between. The germline V gene encodes CDR1 SEHNR and CDR2 FQNEAQ (reference sequence). DNA for the CDR3: TGTGCCAGCAGCCCCCCCCCGGGAGGGGAAGCTTTCTTT. Translation: CASSPPPGGEAFF.

This chain links TRBV24-1 with TRBJ2-2, with 9 nucleotides matching TRBD1. Germline lookup yields CDR1 KGHDR and CDR2 SFDVKD. CDR3 size: 16 residues. Trimming removed 9 bases from V and 5 bases from J; junction bases left unmatched: 12. The CDR3 DNA is TGTGCCACCTCTTCCTTCCGGGACAGGGCTACCGGGGAGCTGTTTTTT. Its protein is CATSSFRDRATGELFF.

The chain employs TRBV2 and TRBJ1-2, with 7 bases identical to TRBD1. CDR3 length: 16 residues. Per the germline V gene, CDR1 is SNHLY and CDR2 is FYNNEI. The J segment lost 2 bases and the V segment lost 4 bases, leaving 10 bases of the junction unmatched. Here the CDR3 reads CASSGGGQVANYGYTF. DNA for the CDR3: TGTGCCAGCAGTGGAGGCGGACAGGTCGCAAACTATGGCTACACCTTC.

The V call is TRBV2, the J call TRBJ1-2; D possibly corresponds to TRBD1 (5 bases). The germline CDR1 and CDR2 sequences are SNHLY and FYNNEI. The CDR3 is 16 residues long. V was cut by 0 bases and J by 3 bases, with 14 bases left in between. This CDR3 is CASSEAHVGADYGYTF. For the CDR3, the DNA is TGTGCCAGCAGTGAAGCGCATGTAGGGGCCGACTATGGCTACACCTTC. Full variable domain (missing parts from reference TRBV2 and TRBJ1-2): EPEVTQTPSHQVTQMGQEVILRCVPISNHLYFYWYRQILGQKVEFLVSFYNNEISEKSEIFDDQFSVERPDGSNFTLKIRSTKLEDSAMYFCASSEAHVGADYGYTFGSGTRLTVV.

V is TRBV30 and J is TRBJ1-2; no firm D call. The germline V and J ends were trimmed by 4 bases and 2 bases, with 14 bases remaining between them. This CDR3 is 14 amino acids long. Germline CDR1 is GTSNPN and CDR2 is SVGIG (reference sequence). The CDR3 region has the DNA TGTGCCTGGAATATTGGGTCGCGGAACTATGGCTACACCTTC. This gives the protein CAWNIGSRNYGYTF.

The CDR3: CASSLDRGAEAFF. CDR3 coding DNA: TGTGCCAGCAGCTTAGACAGGGGTGCTGAAGCTTTCTTT. The chain couples TRBV7-9 to TRBJ1-1, with 7 positions matching TRBD1. The CDR3 runs 13 residues. The junction had 2 bases not matched to a gene; V was cut back by 1 base and J by 6 bases. CDR1 SEHNR and CDR2 FQNEAQ come from the germline V gene (reference sequence).

The chain couples TRBV15 to TRBJ2-1, with TRBD2 matching 10 bases. V was clipped by 8 bases and J by 7 bases; unmatched bases: 11. In germline, CDR1 is LNHNV, CDR2 YYDKDF (reference sequence). The CDR3 is 15 residues long. DNA for the CDR3: TGTGCCACCTACTCTACAGCGGGGGGGAGGAATGAGCAGTTCTTC. This gives the protein CATYSTAGGRNEQFF.

This chain uses TRBV5-1 with TRBJ1-2, with D uncertain. Germline CDR1 is SGHRS and CDR2 is YFSETQ. V was cut by 4 bases and J by 4 bases, with 14 bases left in between. The CDR3 extends over 14 amino acids. CDR3 sequence reads: CASSPDPGIYGYTF. CDR3 DNA: TGCGCCAGCAGCCCTGACCCAGGAATCTATGGCTACACCTTC.

The V call is TRBV7-2, the J call TRBJ2-3; 12 bases map to TRBD2. Germline CDR1 is SGHTA and CDR2 is FQGNSA. The CDR3 is 16 residues long. V dropped 3 bases and J dropped 2; count of bases not matched to a gene: 3. The CDR3 region has the DNA TGTGCCAGCAGCTTTACTAGCGGGGGGATCACAGATACGCAGTATTTT. This sequence encodes CASSFTSGGITDTQYF.

This chain connects TRBV5-6 to TRBJ2-3, with a weak D call TRBD2 (6 bases). This CDR3 comprises 16 residues. CDR1 is SGHDT, CDR2 YYEEEE, per germline. With 3 bases removed from V and 0 bases from J, the gap between germline ends came to 14 bases. The CDR3: CASSYGGTHSTDTQYF. Here the CDR3 DNA reads TGTGCCAGCAGCTACGGCGGGACTCACAGCACAGATACGCAGTATTTT.

The chain recombines TRBV10-1 with TRBJ2-2; tentative D call: TRBD2 (7 bases). This CDR3 has 16 residues. V lost 9 bases and J 0 bases, leaving 17 bases between the germline ends. The germline gives CDR1 WNHNN, CDR2 SYGVQD (reference sequence). CDR3 region: CASRVRGAPNTGELFF. The CDR3, as DNA: TGCGCCAGTCGTGTACGGGGGGCGCCGAACACCGGGGAGCTGTTTTTT.